A single sample is the source of the 24 T cell receptor beta chains below, sequenced in a study of cytomegalovirus exposure and HLA in healthy donors. This PCR relied on a set of 60 Vbeta primers and 13 Jbeta primers. Assay used: immunoSEQ multiplex PCR; TCRdb lists only in-frame clones, some missing. The profile shows 200,000 to 250,000 clones, about 74% of them singletons. Specimen: PBMCs. These receptors came from a young woman in good health and CMV-seronegative.

The chain employs TRBV29-1 and TRBJ1-1, with 9 bases that match TRBD1. Looked up from germline, CDR1 is SQVTM and CDR2 is ANQGSEA. This CDR3 is built from 12 residues. The V and J ends lost 5 bases and 7 bases, in that order; junction bases with no gene match: 5. The CDR3 sequence: CSVSGTGIEAFF. The CDR3 bases are TGCAGCGTTTCCGGGACAGGGATTGAAGCTTTCTTT.

This chain joins TRBV30 and TRBJ2-6; a weak D match, TRBD1 (5 bases). There are 17 residues in the CDR3. The V end lost 3 bases, the J end lost 0 bases, and 15 bases lay between the germline ends. The germline V gene encodes CDR1 GTSNPN and CDR2 SVGIG (reference sequence). The CDR3 nucleotides are TGTGCCTGGAGATTTCAGGGCCAGAGCTCTGGGGCCAACGTCCTGACTTTC. This encodes CAWRFQGQSSGANVLTF.

Details on this clone: Relative to the germline gene, one junction end is altered; a read error may explain this. This sequence joins TRBV7-9 and TRBJ1-1, with TRBD1 matching over 8 bases. The CDR3 loop spans 15 amino acids. Germline values: CDR1 SEHNR, CDR2 FQNEAQ (reference sequence). The CDR3 DNA is TGTTCCAGCAGGGAGAACAGGGGGATGAACACTGAAGCTTTCTTT. It is translated as CSSRENRGMNTEAFF.

Of note for this clone: An end of the junction does not agree with germline; a read error may underlie this. The J gene is TRBJ1-2, the V gene TRBV23-1; 7 positions match TRBD1. TRBV23-1 is an open reading frame whose function is uncertain. The length of the CDR3 is 13 residues. CDR3 sequence: CASSKGQNCGYTF. In DNA, the CDR3 is TGCGCCAGCAGTAAGGGACAGAACTGTGGCTACACCTTC.

This clone was counted between two and nine times. This chain joins TRBV9 and TRBJ1-2; 10 positions match TRBD1. After removal of 3 bases from V and 7 bases from J, the junction contained 3 bases not matched to a gene. This CDR3 is 13 amino acids long. The germline V gene encodes CDR1 SGDLS and CDR2 YYNGEE. The CDR3 coding sequence is TGTGCCAGCAGCGCTGGGACAGGGGTTGGCTACACCTTC. Residues: CASSAGTGVGYTF.

This clone occurred a few times. The gene calls are TRBV4-2 and TRBJ2-7; maybe TRBD2 (7 bases). V lost 0 bases, J lost 3 bases, and 12 bases lay in between. The length of the CDR3 is 15 residues. The germline V gene encodes CDR1 LGHNA and CDR2 YNFKEQ. The CDR3 DNA reads as TGTGCCAGCAGCCAAGAGGGGGGGGCATTCTACGAGCAGTACTTC. It translates to CASSQEGGAFYEQYF.

The chain joins TRBV7-9 to TRBJ1-6, with 10 nucleotides matching TRBD1. Looked up from germline, CDR1 is SEHNR and CDR2 is FQNEAQ (reference sequence). Trimming at V came to 4 bases and at J to 7 bases, leaving 7 bases not matched to a gene. The CDR3 totals 16 residues. The CDR3 spells CASSSDPGQGNSPLHF. For the CDR3, the DNA is TGTGCCAGCAGCTCAGATCCGGGACAGGGGAATTCACCCCTCCACTTT.

The chain joins TRBV2 to TRBJ1-1; 8 bases map to TRBD1. The CDR3 totals 12 residues. Trimming cost V 6 bases and J 4 bases; bases outside gene matches: 1. Germline V CDR1 and CDR2: SNHLY, FYNNEI. The CDR3 protein is CASSTGGTEAFF. CDR3 in DNA: TGTGCCAGCAGCACAGGGGGCACTGAAGCTTTCTTT.

The chain is built from TRBV6-5 and TRBJ2-7; a possible D gene is TRBD1 (6 bases). This CDR3 has 13 residues. Germline V gene lookup returns CDR1 MNHEY and CDR2 SVGAGI. Deletions cut 8 bases from V and 3 bases from J, with 14 bases between. The CDR3 region has the DNA TGTGCCAGCCGTGGGGGCCAGGTCTACGAGCAGTACTTC. Protein sequence: CASRGGQVYEQYF.

V is TRBV10-1 and J is TRBJ2-2, with 10 bases that match TRBD1. V lost 0 bases, J lost 1 base, and 5 bases stayed unmatched. The CDR3 consists of 18 residues. Germline CDR1 and CDR2: WNHNN and SYGVQD (reference sequence). The CDR3 DNA reads TGCGCCAGCAGTGAGTCCCCCGGACAGGGGGTGAACACCGGGGAGCTGTTTTTT. Protein: CASSESPGQGVNTGELFF.

This clone has only a few counts. V and J are TRBV5-4 and TRBJ2-5; 10 nucleotides match TRBD1. The J call may be faulty, since TRBJ2-7 better matches the DNA end. Germline assignment: CDR1 SGHNT and CDR2 YYREEE (reference sequence). The CDR3 runs to 14 residues. CDR3 amino acids: CASSATGGLYEQYF. As DNA, the CDR3 is TGTGCCAGCAGCGCGACAGGGGGCCTATACGAGCAGTACTTC.

The table lists this clone with a few counts. The gene calls are TRBV7-9 and TRBJ2-6; 8 bases fit TRBD1. The CDR3 has 15 amino acids. V trimming: 5 bases; J trimming: 4 bases; junction bases outside the gene matches: 4. In germline, CDR1 is SEHNR, CDR2 FQNEAQ (reference sequence). In nucleotides, the CDR3 is TGTGCCAGCAGCCCGGGACAGGTCGGGGCCAACGTCCTGACTTTC. This encodes CASSPGQVGANVLTF.

This clone turned up a few times. The rearrangement joins TRBV7-8 to TRBJ1-3, with D unresolved. Germline CDR1 is SGHVS and CDR2 is FQNEAQ. The CDR3 extends over 14 amino acids. Trimming stripped 6 bases from V and 0 bases from J, with 9 bases between. The CDR3 DNA is TGTGCCAGCAGATCAGACAACTCTGGAAACACCATATATTTT. This sequence encodes CASRSDNSGNTIYF.

This rearrangement joins TRBV29-1 to TRBJ2-5, with 8 bases aligning to TRBD2. With 7 bases clipped from V and 11 bases from J, the junction kept 21 bases outside the gene matches. The CDR3 runs 15 residues. Germline CDR1 and CDR2: SQVTM and ANQGSEA. The CDR3 region is CSARSGGRSRREQYF. For the CDR3, the DNA is TGCAGCGCCCGTTCCGGCGGGAGGTCCCGGAGGGAGCAGTACTTC. The complete variable domain, with remaining parts taken from reference TRBV29-1 and TRBJ2-5, reads SAVISQKPSRDICQRGTSLTIQCQVDSQVTMMFWYRQQPGQSLTLIATANQGSEATYESGFVIDKFPISRPNLTFSTLTVSNMSPEDSSIYLCSARSGGRSRREQYFGPGTRLLVL.

This clone has only a few counts. The J gene is TRBJ1-2, the V gene TRBV27; weak D call: TRBD1 (6 bases). The V gene's germline CDR1 is MNHEY and CDR2 SMNVEV (reference sequence). CDR3 length equals 15 residues. Trimming took 6 bases from V and 0 from J, leaving 14 bases between them. This CDR3 is CASRTSGESNYGYTF. CDR3 nucleotides: TGTGCCAGCAGAACTTCAGGGGAATCTAACTATGGCTACACCTTC.

In nucleotides, the CDR3 is TGCAGCGTTGAAGGAGGGCAGACCGGGGCCTACGAGCAGTACTTC. It is translated as CSVEGGQTGAYEQYF. This sequence joins TRBV29-1 and TRBJ2-7; tentative D call: TRBD2 (5 bases). V lost 1 base and J 2 bases, leaving 15 bases between the germline ends. The CDR3 is made up of 15 amino acids. The germline gives CDR1 SQVTM, CDR2 ANQGSEA.

This clone turned up a few times. V and J are TRBV2 and TRBJ2-5; TRBD2 aligns across 7 bases. The CDR3 contains 12 residues. V shed 4 bases and J 7 bases; nucleotides not matched to a gene: 3. CDR1 is SNHLY, CDR2 FYNNEI, per germline. The CDR3 bases are TGTGCCAGCAGTGGGACGGGGGGGACCCAGTACTTC. Its protein product is CASSGTGGTQYF.

This chain connects TRBV6-1 to TRBJ2-1; 10 nucleotides line up with TRBD2. The CDR3 contains 19 residues. The trim removed 2 bases at V and 4 bases at J, leaving 14 bases unmatched. CDR1 is MNHNS and CDR2 is SASEGT in the germline V gene. DNA for the CDR3: TGTGCCAGCAGTGAAACAAGGCCTTATACTAGCGGGGAATACAATGAGCAGTTCTTC. Protein product: CASSETRPYTSGEYNEQFF.

The chain employs TRBV30 and TRBJ2-2; the match to TRBD2 covers 7 bases. Per the germline V gene, CDR1 is GTSNPN and CDR2 is SVGIG (reference sequence). V was clipped by 2 bases and J by 4 bases; unmatched bases: 4. The CDR3 runs 14 residues. CDR3 bases: TGTGCCTGGAGTCTGGGAGGGAGCACCGGGGAGCTGTTTTTT. Amino acids: CAWSLGGSTGELFF.

The gene calls are TRBV29-1 and TRBJ2-3, with D perhaps matching TRBD2 (5 bases). Germline V gene lookup returns CDR1 SQVTM and CDR2 ANQGSEA. V shed 6 bases and J shed 4 bases, with 14 bases lying between them. This CDR3 region has 13 residues. CDR3 DNA sequence: TGCAGCGTCGGGGATTACCACGCAGATACGCAGTATTTT. Translated: CSVGDYHADTQYF.

Points on this clone: Being one base from a much bigger clone, this may be a read error. Different DNA sequences within this sample yield the same CDR3. The chain uses TRBV6-1 and TRBJ1-2; D perhaps matches TRBD1 (5 bases). This CDR3 is built from 13 residues. Germline CDR1 and CDR2: MNHNS and SASEGT. This CDR3 reads CASTPGVGNGYTF. DNA of the CDR3: TGTGCCAGCACCCCGGGGGTAGGGAATGGCTACACCTTT.

The chain joins TRBV5-1 to TRBJ1-2, with D possibly being TRBD1 (6 bases). CDR3 size: 13 residues. The V gene's germline CDR1 is SGHRS and CDR2 YFSETQ. V was clipped by 0 bases and J by 8 bases, with 11 bases between them. The CDR3, as DNA: TGCGCCAGCAGCTTGGACAGGGAAGGCGGCTACACCTTC. It codes for CASSLDREGGYTF.

This chain joins TRBV6-6 and TRBJ1-2; 7 bases are shared with TRBD1. Germline values: CDR1 MNHNY, CDR2 SVGAGI (reference sequence). The ends lost 11 bases at V and 6 bases at J; junction bases unmatched: 12. The CDR3 contains 13 residues. The CDR3 region is CASTWDSKNGYTF. For the CDR3, the DNA is TGTGCCTCGACCTGGGACAGTAAGAATGGCTACACCTTC.

Note on this clone: This same CDR3 is encoded by further DNA sequences in the sample. The chain couples TRBV2 to TRBJ1-1; 11 nucleotides agree with TRBD1. Losses at the gene ends were 6 bases for V and 1 base for J; bases not matched to a gene: 4. The CDR3 has 15 residues. Germline lookup yields CDR1 SNHLY and CDR2 FYNNEI. CDR3 coding DNA: TGTGCCAGCAGGGGACAGGGGGGCCGGAACACTGAAGCTTTCTTT. Translation: CASRGQGGRNTEAFF.